This entry describes one T cell receptor (beta chain). Its antigen has not been determined. Per-base qualities were not stored, and no clone one base away is much larger. The immunoSEQ multiplex PCR assay was used to generate TCR libraries, with TCR-beta and/or TCR-alpha/delta assays applied to each sample. The amplified TCR libraries were sequenced on the Illumina high-throughput platform. The paper's data handling went like this. Clustering and dimensionality reduction relied on pairwise TCRdist distances among GMM-specific receptors from T cells that were either sorted ex vivo or expanded in vitro. The score assigned to each clinical repertoire was mean NN-distance, meaning the average TCRdist to the nearest 10% of tetramer-positive reference sequences. GEM TCR motif frequency was calculated as the fraction of unique TCRs that matched known GEM sequences by V/J usage and CDR3 length. Active tuberculosis was classified by linear discriminant analysis with leave-one-out cross-validation, implemented in scikit-learn. TCRdb carries this immuneACCESS record with in-frame sequences only. Its versions omit some clonotypes, under half of them owing to an unresolved V gene in the studies checked, with the rest unexplained. The V and J calls and clone size come from that table; D and trimming were worked out from the DNA. This sample lists 30,000 to 35,000 clones; more than 85% were detected once. The ten largest clonotypes hold roughly 2.2% of the sample.

At study entry, a tuberculin skin test and the QuantiFERON-TB GOLD In-Tube IGRA were used to screen adolescents for latent tuberculosis infection. Unsorted cryopreserved PBMC were immunosequenced, covering on average about 100,000 T cells per clinical donor. Eleven high schools in the Worcester region of the Western Cape, South Africa, served as enrollment sites for adolescents aged 12 to 18 years. About 10 M. tuberculosis-infected adolescents and roughly 10 uninfected adolescents were selected, with the two groups matched for age and sex. PBMC from adolescents were isolated by density centrifugation from freshly drawn heparinized blood and were then cryopreserved. Trimming leaves V shorter by 4 bases and J shorter by 0 bases, with the junction holding 4 bases beyond the gene matches. CDR3 length: 15 amino acids, cysteine to phenylalanine. Just CDR3 DNA is preserved here, 45 bases in frame from base 1. The germline V gene specifies SGHAT as CDR1 and FQNNGV as CDR2.

The data derive from a study of T cells in tuberculosis listed by TCRdb under 2018. General notes on the study: To characterize T cells specific for the mycobacterial lipid antigen glucose monomycolate (GMM), the study used CD1B tetramers together with high-throughput TCR immunosequencing. With 9 to 11 people per group, a South African clinical cohort compared IGRA-negative adolescents, IGRA-positive adolescents with latent tuberculosis, and adults with active tuberculosis. The paper's findings and limits, for the study overall: An accuracy of roughly 90% (AUROC about 0.91) was reached by a classifier using the diverse GMM-specific repertoire, compared with around 70% accuracy when GEM motif frequencies were used. Smaller mean NN-distances to GMM-specific TCRs were observed in active tuberculosis TCR-alpha repertoires than in IGRA-negative controls, suggesting clonal expansion of GMM-specific TCRs. Smaller NN-distances were partly driven by shorter CDR3-alpha lengths in active tuberculosis patients, and statistical significance was not reached for the TCR-beta difference. Clinical samples were chosen by availability of cryopreserved specimens, and active tuberculosis cases were adults while controls were adolescents.

The TCR originated in a donor aged 5-35 years with latent tuberculosis or without tuberculosis infection. The chain couples TRBV11-2 to TRBJ2-3; 7 of the junction bases match TRBD2. Sequencing used PBMCs. The DNA sequence is given as TGTGCCAGCAGCTCTAGCGGAGGGAGCACAGATACGCAGTATTTT. Translated, it reads CASSSSGGSTDTQYF.